The clone carrying this T cell receptor (beta chain) appeared a few times. The antigen is undetermined. The sample belongs to a study of CD8+CD57+ T cells in acquired aplastic anemia. Study-wide background: Yields of DNA that came from sorted CD4+ and CD8+ cells averaged about 3.3 ug. Findings and caveats of the study: It was found that more than 25 CD8+ CDR3 sequences were shared between patients and controls.

Germline CDR1 SEHNR, CDR2 FQNEAQ (reference sequence). The V end lost 1 base, the J end lost 6 bases, and 7 bases lay between the germline ends. This CDR3 has 12 residues. TCR beta VDJ and CDR3 profiling used genomic DNA as template. Each CDR3 protein gets one entry after TCRdb re-called the reads with MiXCR. The data hold about 120,000 distinct CDR3 sequences, with 50% to 60% observed a single time. Previously, flow cytometry had revealed CD8+CD57+ cell expansion in the patients chosen for sequencing. Sequencing input: sorted CD4+, CD8+, or CD8+CD57+ T cells (not recorded which) from PBMCs. The clonotype comes from a human donor with aplastic anemia. This rearrangement joins TRBV7-9 to TRBJ2-7; D unclear. CDR3 residues: CASSLEESEQYF. CDR3 DNA sequence: TGTGCCAGCAGCTTAGAGGAGTCCGAGCAGTACTTC.